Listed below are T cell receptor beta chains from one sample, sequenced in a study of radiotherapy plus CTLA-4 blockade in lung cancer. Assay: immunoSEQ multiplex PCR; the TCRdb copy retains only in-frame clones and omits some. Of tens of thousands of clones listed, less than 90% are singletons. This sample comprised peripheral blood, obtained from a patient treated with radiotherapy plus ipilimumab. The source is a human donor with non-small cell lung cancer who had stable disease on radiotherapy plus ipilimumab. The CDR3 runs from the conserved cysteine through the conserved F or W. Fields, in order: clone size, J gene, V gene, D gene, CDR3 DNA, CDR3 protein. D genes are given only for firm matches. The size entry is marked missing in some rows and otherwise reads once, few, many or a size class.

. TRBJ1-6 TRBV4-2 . TGTGCCAGCAGCCAGACGGGTGGGGATTCACCCCTCCACTTT CASSQTGGDSPLHF
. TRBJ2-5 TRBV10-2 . TGCGCCAGCAGTGCCAGTATTGAGACCCAGTACTTC CASSASIETQYF
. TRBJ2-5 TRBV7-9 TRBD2 TGTGCCAGCAGCGGGCAGACTAGCGGGGGGGAAGAGACCCAGTACTTC CASSGQTSGGEETQYF
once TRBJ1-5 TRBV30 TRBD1 TGTGCCTGGAGAAAGACAGGGAATCTCCAGCCCCAGCATTTT CAWRKTGNLQPQHF
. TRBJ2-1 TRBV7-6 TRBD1 TGTGCCAGCAGCTTGGGGGGACAGGGGAGTGAGCAGTTCTTC CASSLGGQGSEQFF
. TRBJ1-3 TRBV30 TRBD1 TGTGCCTGGAGTGGGACAGGGGGCGGCTCTGGAAACACCATATATTTT CAWSGTGGGSGNTIYF
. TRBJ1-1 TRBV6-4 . TGTGCCAGCAGCTGGGGAAGACCGAACACTGAAGCTTTCTTT CASSWGRPNTEAFF
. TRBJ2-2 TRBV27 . TGTGCCAGCAGCCGAGGGATCGCGACTACCGGGGAGCTGTTTTTT CASSRGIATTGELFF
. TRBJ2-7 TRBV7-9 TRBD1 TGTGCCAGCAGCTTCCAGGGGGTATCATACGAGCAGTACTTC CASSFQGVSYEQYF
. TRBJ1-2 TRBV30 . TGTGCCTGGAGGGGGAGAGCTAACTATGGCTACACCTTC CAWRGRANYGYTF
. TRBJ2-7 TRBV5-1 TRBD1 TGCGCCAGCAGCTCCGGACAGGGCCTCTACGAGCAGTACTTC CASSSGQGLYEQYF
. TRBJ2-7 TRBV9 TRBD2 TGTGCCAGCAGCGTAGCGGGAGGCCTCTCCTACGAGCAGTACTTC CASSVAGGLSYEQYF
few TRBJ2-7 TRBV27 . TGTGCCAGCAGTTCCCACTACGAGCAGTACTTC CASSSHYEQYF
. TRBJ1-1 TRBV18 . TGTGCCAGCTCACCACGGCAGGGAGATACTGAAGCTTTCTTT CASSPRQGDTEAFF
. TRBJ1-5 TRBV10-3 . TGTGCCATCAGTGAGTCAGATTGGGAACAGCCCCAGCATTTT CAISESDWEQPQHF
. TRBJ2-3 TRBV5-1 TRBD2 TGCGCCAGCAGCACTGTACTAGCGAAAGATACGCAGTATTTT CASSTVLAKDTQYF
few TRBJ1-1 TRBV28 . TGTGCCAGCAGTCCCACCATGAACACTGAAGCTTTCTTT CASSPTMNTEAFF
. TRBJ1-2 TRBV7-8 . TGTGCCAGCAGCCCGAAAGAGGGTTTTCGCTTCGGCTACACCTTC CASSPKEGFRFGYTF
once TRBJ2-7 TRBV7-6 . TGTGCCAGCAGCTTAGTTGCGGGGTCGAAGAGGGACTACGAGCAGTACTTC CASSLVAGSKRDYEQYF
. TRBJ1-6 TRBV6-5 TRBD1 TGTGCCAGCAGTTCGACAGGGTTTAATTCACCCCTCCACTTT CASSSTGFNSPLHF
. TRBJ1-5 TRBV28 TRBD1 TGTGCCAGCAGTTTCCCAGGGGGCCGCAGTCAGCCCCAGCATTTT CASSFPGGRSQPQHF
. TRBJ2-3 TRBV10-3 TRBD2 TGTGCCATGGGACTAGCGGGAGGGTTAGATACGCAGTATTTT CAMGLAGGLDTQYF
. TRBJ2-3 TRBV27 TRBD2 TGTGCCAGCAGAGACCTAGCGGGAAGCACAGATACGCAGTATTTT CASRDLAGSTDTQYF
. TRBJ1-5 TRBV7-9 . TGTGCCAGCAGCTTAGTCCAGGTGGAAGGCAATCAGCCCCAGCATTTT CASSLVQVEGNQPQHF
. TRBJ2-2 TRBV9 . TGTGCCAGCAGCCCTAACACCGGGGAGCTGTTTTTT CASSPNTGELFF
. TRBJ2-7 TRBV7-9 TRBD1 TGTGCCAGCAGCCCGGCGGGACAGGGGGATTCCTACGAGCAGTACTTC CASSPAGQGDSYEQYF
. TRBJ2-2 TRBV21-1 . TGTGCCAGCAGCACTGACAGGAACACCGGGGAGCTGTTTTTT CASSTDRNTGELFF
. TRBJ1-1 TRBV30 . TGTGCCTGGGACAAGCGGGTGTACAACACTGAAGCTTTCTTT CAWDKRVYNTEAFF
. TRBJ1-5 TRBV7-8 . TGTGCCAGCAGCCCTGCACCGAATCAGCCCCAGCATTTT CASSPAPNQPQHF
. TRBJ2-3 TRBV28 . TGTGCCAGCAAATCGGACGTCTACAACAACCCTCCGTTCGGCACAGATACGCAGTATTTT CASKSDVYNNPPFGTDTQYF
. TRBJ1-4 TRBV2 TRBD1 TGTGCCAGCCGGAGGGACAGTTCTGAAAAACTGTTTTTT CASRRDSSEKLFF
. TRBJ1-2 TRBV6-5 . TGTGCCAGCAGTACGACAGGCTATGGCTACACCTTC CASSTTGYGYTF
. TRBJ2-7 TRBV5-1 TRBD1 TGCGCCAGCAGCCGCGGACAGGTGCCAAGCTCCTACGAGCAGTACTTC CASSRGQVPSSYEQYF
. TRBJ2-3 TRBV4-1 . TGCGCCAGCAGCCAAACAGGGCCTAGCGGCACAGATACGCAGTATTTT CASSQTGPSGTDTQYF
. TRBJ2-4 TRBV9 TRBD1 TGTGCCAGCAGCGCAGGGGGAAACATTCAGTACTTC CASSAGGNIQYF
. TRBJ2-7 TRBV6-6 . TGTGCCAGCGAGGGGGGGGATGGTGGGAGAGGCGAGCAGTACTTC CASEGGDGGRGEQYF
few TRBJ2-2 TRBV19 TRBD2 TGTGCCAGTAGTATAGACGGGAGGAGGGCCGGGGAGCTGTTTTTT CASSIDGRRAGELFF
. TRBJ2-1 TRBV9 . TGTGCCAGCAGCGTAGGGGGAGGCGAGCAGTTCTTC CASSVGGGEQFF
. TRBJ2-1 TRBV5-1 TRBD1 TGCGCCAGCAGCTTGCGGGGACAGGGTATAGTAAATGAGCAGTTCTTC CASSLRGQGIVNEQFF
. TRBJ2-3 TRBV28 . TGTGCCAGCATTAGTGACTACCGCACAGATACGCAGTATTTT CASISDYRTDTQYF
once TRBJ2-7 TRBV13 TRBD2 TGTGCCAGCAGCCTGACTAGCGGGAGACCTACCGAGCAGTACTTC CASSLTSGRPTEQYF
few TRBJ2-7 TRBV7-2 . TGTGCCAGCAGCTTAGAGTTGCAATACGAGCAGTACTTC CASSLELQYEQYF
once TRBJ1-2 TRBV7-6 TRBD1 TGTGCCAGCAGCTTAGCGACCGGGACAGGGCCAGGCTACACCTTC CASSLATGTGPGYTF
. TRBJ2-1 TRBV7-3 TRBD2 TGTGCCAGCAGCTTGCTAGCGGGAGGGCCAAATGAGCAGTTCTTC CASSLLAGGPNEQFF
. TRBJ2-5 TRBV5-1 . TGCGCCAGCAGCTCGAGGGAGACCCAGTACTTC CASSSRETQYF